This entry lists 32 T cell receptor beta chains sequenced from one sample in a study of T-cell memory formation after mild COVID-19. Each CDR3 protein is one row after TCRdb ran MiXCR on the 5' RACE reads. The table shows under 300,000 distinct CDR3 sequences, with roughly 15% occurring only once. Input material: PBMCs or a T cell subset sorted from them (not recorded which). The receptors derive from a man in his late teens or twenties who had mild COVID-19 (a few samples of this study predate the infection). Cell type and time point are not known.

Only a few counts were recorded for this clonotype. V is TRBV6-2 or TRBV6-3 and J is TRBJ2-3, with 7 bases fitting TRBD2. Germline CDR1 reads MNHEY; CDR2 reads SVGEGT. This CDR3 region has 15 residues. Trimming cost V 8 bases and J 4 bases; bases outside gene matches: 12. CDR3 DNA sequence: TGTGCCAGCCGTCTCGGACCGCGGGGGTCAGATACGCAGTATTTT. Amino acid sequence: CASRLGPRGSDTQYF.

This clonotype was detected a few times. CDR3 DNA sequence: TGTGCCAGCTCACCACGCGGTGAGCAGTTCTTC. Translation gives CASSPRGEQFF. V and J are TRBV18 and TRBJ2-1; D ambiguous. V was trimmed by 1 base and J by 9 bases, leaving 4 bases between them. Per germline, CDR1 KGHSH and CDR2 LQKENI. The CDR3 extends over 11 amino acids.

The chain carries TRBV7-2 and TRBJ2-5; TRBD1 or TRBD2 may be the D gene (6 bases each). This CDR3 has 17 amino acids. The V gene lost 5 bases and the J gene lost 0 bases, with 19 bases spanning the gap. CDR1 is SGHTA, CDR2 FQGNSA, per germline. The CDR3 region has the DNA TGTGCCAGCAGCCCTCCTCGGGGGCGGAAGTACCAAGAGACCCAGTACTTC. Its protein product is CASSPPRGRKYQETQYF.

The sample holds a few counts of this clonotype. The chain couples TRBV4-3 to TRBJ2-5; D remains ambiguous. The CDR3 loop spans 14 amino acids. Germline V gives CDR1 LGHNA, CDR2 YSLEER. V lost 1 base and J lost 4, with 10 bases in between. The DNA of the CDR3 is TGCGCCAGCAGCCAAGTGCCAGGTCGAGAGACCCAGTACTTC. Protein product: CASSQVPGRETQYF.

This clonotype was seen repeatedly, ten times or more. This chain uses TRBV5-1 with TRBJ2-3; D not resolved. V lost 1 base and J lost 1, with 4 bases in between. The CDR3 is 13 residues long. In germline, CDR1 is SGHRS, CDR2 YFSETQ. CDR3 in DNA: TGCGCCAGCAGCTTGAAGGGCACAGATACGCAGTATTTT. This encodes CASSLKGTDTQYF. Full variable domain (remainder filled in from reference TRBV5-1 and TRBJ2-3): KAGVTQTPRYLIKTRGQQVTLSCSPISGHRSVSWYQQTPGQGLQFLFEYFSETQRNKGNFPGRFSGRQFSNSRSEMNVSTLELGDSALYLCASSLKGTDTQYFGPGTRLTVL.

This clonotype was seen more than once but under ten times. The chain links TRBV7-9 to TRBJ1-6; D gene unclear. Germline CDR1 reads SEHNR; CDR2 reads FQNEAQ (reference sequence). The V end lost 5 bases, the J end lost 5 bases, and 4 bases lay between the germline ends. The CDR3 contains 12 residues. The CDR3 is CASSPNNSPLHF. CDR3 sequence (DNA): TGTGCCAGCAGCCCGAATAATTCACCCCTCCACTTT.

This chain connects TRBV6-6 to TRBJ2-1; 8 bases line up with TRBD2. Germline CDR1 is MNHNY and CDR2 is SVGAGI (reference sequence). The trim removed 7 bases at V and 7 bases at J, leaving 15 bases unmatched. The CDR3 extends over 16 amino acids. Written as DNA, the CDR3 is TGTGCCAGCACCCTGAGGGGGACTAGGTCTTTTAATGAGCAGTTCTTC. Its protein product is CASTLRGTRSFNEQFF.

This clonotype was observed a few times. The CDR3 reads CASSPSVSADTQYF. The CDR3 region has the DNA TGTGCCAGCAGTCCCTCGGTTAGCGCAGATACGCAGTATTTT. The chain employs TRBV12-3 or TRBV12-4 and TRBJ2-3; TRBD2 is a possible D gene (5 bases). Between the trimmed V and J ends, which lost 5 bases and 4 bases, there was a span of 13 bases. This CDR3 comprises 14 residues.

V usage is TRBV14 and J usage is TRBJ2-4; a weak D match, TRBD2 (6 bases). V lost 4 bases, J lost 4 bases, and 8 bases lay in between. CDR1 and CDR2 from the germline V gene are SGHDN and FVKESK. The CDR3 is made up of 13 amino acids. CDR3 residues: CASSPRGKNIQYF. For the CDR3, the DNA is TGTGCCAGCAGCCCCCGGGGGAAAAACATTCAGTACTTC.

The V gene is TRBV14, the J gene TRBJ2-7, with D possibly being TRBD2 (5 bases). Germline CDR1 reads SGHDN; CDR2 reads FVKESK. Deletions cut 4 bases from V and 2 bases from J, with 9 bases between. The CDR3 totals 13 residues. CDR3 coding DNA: TGTGCCAGCAGCCGGACTCCCGCCTACGAGCAGTACTTC. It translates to CASSRTPAYEQYF.

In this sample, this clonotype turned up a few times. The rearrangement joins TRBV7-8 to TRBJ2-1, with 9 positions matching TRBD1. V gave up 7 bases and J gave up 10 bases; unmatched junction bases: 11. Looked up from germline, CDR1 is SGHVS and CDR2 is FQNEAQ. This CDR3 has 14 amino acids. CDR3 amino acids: CASNNRDRAWEQFF. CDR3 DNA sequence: TGTGCCAGCAACAACCGGGACAGGGCGTGGGAGCAGTTCTTC.

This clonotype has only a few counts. CDR3 amino acids: CASSYGNNEQFF. CDR3 DNA: TGTGCCAGCAGTTACGGGAACAATGAGCAGTTCTTC. V usage is TRBV2 and J usage is TRBJ2-1; D might be TRBD2 (5 bases). The CDR3 has 12 residues. Trimming removed 5 bases from V and 5 bases from J, with 7 bases in between. Germline V gives CDR1 SNHLY, CDR2 FYNNEI.

The CDR3 here is CASSVGAGQSSGNTIYF. The CDR3 DNA sequence: TGCGCCAGCAGCGTTGGAGCGGGACAGAGCTCTGGAAACACCATATATTTT. This chain joins TRBV5-1 and TRBJ1-3; 7 nucleotides align to TRBD1. The CDR3 sequence is 17 residues long. Germline assignment: CDR1 SGHRS and CDR2 YFSETQ. V lost 4 bases, J lost 0 bases, and 10 bases stayed unmatched.

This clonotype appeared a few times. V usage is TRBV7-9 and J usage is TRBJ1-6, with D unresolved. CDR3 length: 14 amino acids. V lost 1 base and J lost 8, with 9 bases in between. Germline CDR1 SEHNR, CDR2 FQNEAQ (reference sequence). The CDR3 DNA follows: TGTGCCAGCAGCTTAGGGGAAGGTTATTCACCCCTCCACTTT. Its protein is CASSLGEGYSPLHF.

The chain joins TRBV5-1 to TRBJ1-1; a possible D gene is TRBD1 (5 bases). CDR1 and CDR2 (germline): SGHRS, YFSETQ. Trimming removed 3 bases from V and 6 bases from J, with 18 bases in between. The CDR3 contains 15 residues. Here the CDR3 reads CASSSLGGAPAEAFF. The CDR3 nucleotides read TGCGCCAGCAGCTCCTTGGGAGGGGCCCCCGCTGAAGCTTTCTTT.

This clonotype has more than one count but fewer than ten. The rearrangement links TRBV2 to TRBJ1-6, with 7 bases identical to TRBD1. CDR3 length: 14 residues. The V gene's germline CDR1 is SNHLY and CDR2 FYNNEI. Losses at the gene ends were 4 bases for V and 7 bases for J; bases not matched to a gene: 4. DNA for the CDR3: TGTGCCAGCAGTGGGGACAGCTCAAATTCACCCCTCCACTTT. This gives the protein CASSGDSSNSPLHF.

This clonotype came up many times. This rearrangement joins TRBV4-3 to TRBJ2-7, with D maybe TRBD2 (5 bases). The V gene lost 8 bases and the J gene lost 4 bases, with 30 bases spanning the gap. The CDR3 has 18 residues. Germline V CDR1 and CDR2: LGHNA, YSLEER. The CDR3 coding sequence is TGCGCCAGCCAGCCAAGGGCGGAGCGGCCCCCTAATTATTACGAGCAGTACGTC. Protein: CASQPRAERPPNYYEQYV.

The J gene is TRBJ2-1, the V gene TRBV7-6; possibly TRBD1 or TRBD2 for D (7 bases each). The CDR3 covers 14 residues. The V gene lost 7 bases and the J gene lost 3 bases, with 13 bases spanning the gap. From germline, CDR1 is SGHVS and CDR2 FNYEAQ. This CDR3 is CASTGRGLYNEQFF. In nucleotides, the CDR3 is TGTGCCAGCACGGGGAGGGGGCTCTACAATGAGCAGTTCTTC.

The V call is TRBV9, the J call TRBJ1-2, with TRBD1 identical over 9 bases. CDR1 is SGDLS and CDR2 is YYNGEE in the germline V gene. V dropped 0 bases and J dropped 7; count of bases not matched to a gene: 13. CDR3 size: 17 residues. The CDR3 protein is CASSVATRWDRARGYTF. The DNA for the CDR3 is TGTGCCAGCAGCGTAGCTACTCGATGGGACAGGGCTCGTGGCTACACCTTC.

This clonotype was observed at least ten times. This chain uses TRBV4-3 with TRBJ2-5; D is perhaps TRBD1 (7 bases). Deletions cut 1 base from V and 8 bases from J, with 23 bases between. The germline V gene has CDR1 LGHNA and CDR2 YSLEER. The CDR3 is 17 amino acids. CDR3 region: CASSQALPAGGSNTQYF. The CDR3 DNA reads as TGCGCCAGCAGCCAAGCCCTCCCCGCAGGGGGGAGTAATACCCAGTACTTC.

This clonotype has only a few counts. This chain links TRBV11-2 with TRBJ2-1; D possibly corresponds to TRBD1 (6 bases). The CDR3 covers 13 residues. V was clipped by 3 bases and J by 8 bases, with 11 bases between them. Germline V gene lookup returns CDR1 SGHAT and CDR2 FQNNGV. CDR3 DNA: TGTGCCAGCAGCTTCGTAGGGGGTGATGAGCAGTTCTTC. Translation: CASSFVGGDEQFF.

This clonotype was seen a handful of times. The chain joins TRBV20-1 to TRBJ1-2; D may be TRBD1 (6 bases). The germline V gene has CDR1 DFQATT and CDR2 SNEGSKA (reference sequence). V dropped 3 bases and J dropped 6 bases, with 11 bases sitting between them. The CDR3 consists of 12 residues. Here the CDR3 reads CSARDQGHGYTF. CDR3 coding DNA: TGCAGTGCTAGGGACCAGGGGCATGGCTACACCTTC.

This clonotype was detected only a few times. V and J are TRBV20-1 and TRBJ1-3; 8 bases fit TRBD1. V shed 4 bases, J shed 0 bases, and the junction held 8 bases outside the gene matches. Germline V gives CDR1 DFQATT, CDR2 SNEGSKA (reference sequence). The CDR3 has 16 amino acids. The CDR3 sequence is CSATRGQAISGNTIYF. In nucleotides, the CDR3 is TGCAGTGCTACCCGGGGACAGGCAATCTCTGGAAACACCATATATTTT.

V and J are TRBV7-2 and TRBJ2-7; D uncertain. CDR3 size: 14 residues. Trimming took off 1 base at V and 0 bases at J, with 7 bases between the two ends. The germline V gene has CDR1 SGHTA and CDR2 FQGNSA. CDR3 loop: CASSLGVGSYEQYF. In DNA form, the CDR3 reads TGTGCCAGCAGCTTAGGAGTAGGCTCCTACGAGCAGTACTTC.

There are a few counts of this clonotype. The CDR3 DNA is TGTGCCAGCTCACCCGGGACAATCCTTCAGCCCCAGCATTTT. Translation gives CASSPGTILQPQHF. V gene TRBV18 combines with J gene TRBJ1-5, with D tentatively TRBD1 (6 bases). Trimming removed 3 bases at V and 6 bases at J, with 12 bases between. CDR1 KGHSH and CDR2 LQKENI come from the germline V gene. The CDR3 is 14 residues long.

In DNA, the CDR3 is TGTGCTTCACAGCGGGGCTATGGCTACACCTTC. As protein: CASQRGYGYTF. This chain links TRBV7-2 with TRBJ1-2; D is unresolved. Germline V lookup: CDR1 SGHTA, CDR2 FQGNSA. The CDR3 totals 11 residues.

For the CDR3, the DNA is TGTGCCAGCAGCTTCCTACCTGGGGAGACCCAGTACTTC. Amino acid sequence: CASSFLPGETQYF. The chain combines TRBV11-3 with TRBJ2-5; unclear D gene. Trimming cost V 3 bases and J 5 bases, with 10 bases left between them. The CDR3 is 13 amino acids. CDR1 is SGHNT and CDR2 is YENEEA in the germline V gene.

The CDR3 sequence is CASSFLLGAGELFF. CDR3 sequence (DNA): TGTGCCAGCAGTTTCCTTCTCGGGGCCGGGGAGCTGTTTTTT. V gene TRBV28 combines with J gene TRBJ2-2, with D possibly being TRBD2 (5 bases). The V end was cut by 3 bases, the J end by 6 bases, with 11 bases between. Germline assignment: CDR1 MDHEN and CDR2 SYDVKM. The CDR3 consists of 14 residues.

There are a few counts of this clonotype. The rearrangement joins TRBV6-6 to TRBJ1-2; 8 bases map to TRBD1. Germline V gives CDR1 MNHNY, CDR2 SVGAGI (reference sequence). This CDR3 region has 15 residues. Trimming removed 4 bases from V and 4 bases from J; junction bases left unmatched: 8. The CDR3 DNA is TGTGCCAGCAGTTCTCCCGGACAGGGATCCTATGGCTACACCTTC. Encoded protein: CASSSPGQGSYGYTF.

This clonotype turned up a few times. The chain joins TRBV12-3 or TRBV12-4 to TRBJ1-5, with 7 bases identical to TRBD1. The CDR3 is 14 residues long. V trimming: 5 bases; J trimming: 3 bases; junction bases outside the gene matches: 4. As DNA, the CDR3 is TGTGCCAGCAGTGAGGGACAGATCAATCAGCCCCAGCATTTT. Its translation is CASSEGQINQPQHF.

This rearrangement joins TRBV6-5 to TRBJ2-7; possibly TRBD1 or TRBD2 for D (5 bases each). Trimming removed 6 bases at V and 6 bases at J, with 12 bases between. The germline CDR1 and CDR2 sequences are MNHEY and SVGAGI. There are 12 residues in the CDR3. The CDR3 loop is CASSSGGGEQYV. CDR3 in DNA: TGTGCCAGCAGCTCTGGGGGTGGCGAGCAGTACGTC.

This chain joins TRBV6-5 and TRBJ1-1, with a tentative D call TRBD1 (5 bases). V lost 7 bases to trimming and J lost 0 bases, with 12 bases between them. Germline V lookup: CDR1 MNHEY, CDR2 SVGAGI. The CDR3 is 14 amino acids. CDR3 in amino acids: CASKSGALNTEAFF. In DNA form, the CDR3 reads TGTGCCAGCAAGAGCGGGGCGTTGAACACTGAAGCTTTCTTT.